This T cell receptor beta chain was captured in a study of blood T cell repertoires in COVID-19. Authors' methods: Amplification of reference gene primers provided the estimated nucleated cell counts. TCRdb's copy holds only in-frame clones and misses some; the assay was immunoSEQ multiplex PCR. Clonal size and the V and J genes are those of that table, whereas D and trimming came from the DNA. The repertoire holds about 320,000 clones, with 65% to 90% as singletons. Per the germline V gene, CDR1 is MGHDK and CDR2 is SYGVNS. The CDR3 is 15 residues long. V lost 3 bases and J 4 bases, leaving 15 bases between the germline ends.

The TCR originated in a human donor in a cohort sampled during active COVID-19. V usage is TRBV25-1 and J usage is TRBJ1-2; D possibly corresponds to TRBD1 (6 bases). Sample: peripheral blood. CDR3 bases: TGTGCCAGCAGTGAGTACCAGGGGTTGGGCTATGGCTACACCTTC. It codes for CASSEYQGLGYGYTF.